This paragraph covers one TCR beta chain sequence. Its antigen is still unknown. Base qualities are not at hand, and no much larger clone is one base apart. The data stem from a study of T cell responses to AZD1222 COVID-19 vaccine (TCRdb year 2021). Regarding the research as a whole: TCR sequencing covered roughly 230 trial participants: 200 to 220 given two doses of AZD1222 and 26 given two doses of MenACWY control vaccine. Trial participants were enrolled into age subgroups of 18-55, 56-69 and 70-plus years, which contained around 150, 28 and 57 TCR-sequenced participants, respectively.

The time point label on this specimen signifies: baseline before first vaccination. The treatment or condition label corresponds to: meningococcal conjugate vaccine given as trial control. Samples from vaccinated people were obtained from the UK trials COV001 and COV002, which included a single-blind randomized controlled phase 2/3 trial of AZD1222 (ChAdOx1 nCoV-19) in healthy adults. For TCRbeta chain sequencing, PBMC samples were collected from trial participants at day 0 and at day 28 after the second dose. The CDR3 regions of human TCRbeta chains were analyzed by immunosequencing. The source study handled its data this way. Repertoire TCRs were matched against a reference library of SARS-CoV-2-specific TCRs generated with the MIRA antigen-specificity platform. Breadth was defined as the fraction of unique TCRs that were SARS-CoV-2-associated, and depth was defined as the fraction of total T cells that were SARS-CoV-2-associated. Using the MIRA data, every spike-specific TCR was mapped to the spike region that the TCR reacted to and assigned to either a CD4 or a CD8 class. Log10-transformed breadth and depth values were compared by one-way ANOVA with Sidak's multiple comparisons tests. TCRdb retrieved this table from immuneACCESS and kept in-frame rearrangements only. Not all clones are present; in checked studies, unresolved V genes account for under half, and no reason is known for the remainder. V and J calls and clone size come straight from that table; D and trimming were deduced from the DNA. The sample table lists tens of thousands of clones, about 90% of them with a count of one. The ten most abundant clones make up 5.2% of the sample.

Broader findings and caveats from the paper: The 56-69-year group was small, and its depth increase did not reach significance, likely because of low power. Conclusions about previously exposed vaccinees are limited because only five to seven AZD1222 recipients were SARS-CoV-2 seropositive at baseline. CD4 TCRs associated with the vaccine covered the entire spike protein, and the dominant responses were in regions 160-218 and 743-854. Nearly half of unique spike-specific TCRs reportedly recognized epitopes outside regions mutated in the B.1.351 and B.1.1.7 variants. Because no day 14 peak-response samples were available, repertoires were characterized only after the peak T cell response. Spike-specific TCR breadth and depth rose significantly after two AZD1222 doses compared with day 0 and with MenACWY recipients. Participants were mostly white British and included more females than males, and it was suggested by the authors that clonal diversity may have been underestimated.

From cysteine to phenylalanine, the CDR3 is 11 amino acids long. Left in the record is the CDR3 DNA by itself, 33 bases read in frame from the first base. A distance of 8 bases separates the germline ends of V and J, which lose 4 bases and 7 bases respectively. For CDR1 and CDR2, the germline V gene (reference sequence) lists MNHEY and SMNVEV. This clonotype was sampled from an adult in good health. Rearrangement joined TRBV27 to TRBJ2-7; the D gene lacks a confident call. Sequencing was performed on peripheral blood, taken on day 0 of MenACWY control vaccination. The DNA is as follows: TGTGCCAGCAGTTATGTCGGGGAGCAGTACTTC. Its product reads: CASSYVGEQYF.